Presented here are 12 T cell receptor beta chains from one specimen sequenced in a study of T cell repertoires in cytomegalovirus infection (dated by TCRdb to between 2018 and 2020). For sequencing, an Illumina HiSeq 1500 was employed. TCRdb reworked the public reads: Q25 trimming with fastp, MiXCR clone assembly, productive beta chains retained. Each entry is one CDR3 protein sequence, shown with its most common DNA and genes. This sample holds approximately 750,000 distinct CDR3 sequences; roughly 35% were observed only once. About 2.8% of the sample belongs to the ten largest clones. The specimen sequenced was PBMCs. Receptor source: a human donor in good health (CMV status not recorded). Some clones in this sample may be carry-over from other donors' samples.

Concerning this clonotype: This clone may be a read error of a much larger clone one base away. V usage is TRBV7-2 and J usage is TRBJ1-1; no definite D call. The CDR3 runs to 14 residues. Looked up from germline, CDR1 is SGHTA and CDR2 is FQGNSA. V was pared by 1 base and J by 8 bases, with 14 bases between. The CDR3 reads CASSLEALVTEAFF. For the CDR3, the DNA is TGTGCCAGCAGCTTAGAGGCTTTGGTGACGGAAGCTTTCTTT.

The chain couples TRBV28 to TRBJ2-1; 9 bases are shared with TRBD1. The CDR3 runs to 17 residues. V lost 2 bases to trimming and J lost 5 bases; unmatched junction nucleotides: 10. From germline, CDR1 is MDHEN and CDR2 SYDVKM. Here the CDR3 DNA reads TGTGCCAGCAGTTTAGTGGGGAGACAGGGGGAAAACAATGAGCAGTTCTTC. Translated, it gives CASSLVGRQGENNEQFF. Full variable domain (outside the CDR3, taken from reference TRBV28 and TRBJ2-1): DVKVTQSSRYLVKRTGEKVFLECVQDMDHENMFWYRQDPGLGLRLIYFSYDVKMKEKGDIPEGYSVSREKKERFSLILESASTNQTSMYLCASSLVGRQGENNEQFFGPGTRLTVL.

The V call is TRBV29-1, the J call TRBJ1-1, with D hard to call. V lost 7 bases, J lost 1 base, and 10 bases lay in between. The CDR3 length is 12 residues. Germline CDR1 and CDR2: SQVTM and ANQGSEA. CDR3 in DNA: TGCAGCGCTGGGCGTCGGAACACTGAAGCTTTCTTT. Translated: CSAGRRNTEAFF.

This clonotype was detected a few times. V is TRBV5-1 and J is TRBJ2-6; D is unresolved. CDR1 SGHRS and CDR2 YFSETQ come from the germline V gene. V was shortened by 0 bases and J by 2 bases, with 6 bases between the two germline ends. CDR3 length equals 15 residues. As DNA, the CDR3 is TGCGCCAGCAGCTTGGTATCCCCTGGGGCCAACGTCCTGACTTTC. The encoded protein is CASSLVSPGANVLTF.

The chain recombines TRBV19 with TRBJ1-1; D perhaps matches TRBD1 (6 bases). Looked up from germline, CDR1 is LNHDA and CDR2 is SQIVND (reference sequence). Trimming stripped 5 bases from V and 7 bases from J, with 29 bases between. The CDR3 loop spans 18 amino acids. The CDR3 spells CASSADRRGYLGSLEAFF. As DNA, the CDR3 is TGTGCCAGTAGTGCTGACAGGCGGGGATACCTCGGGTCCCTTGAAGCTTTCTTT. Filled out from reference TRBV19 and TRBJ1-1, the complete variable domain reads DGGITQSPKYLFRKEGQNVTLSCEQNLNHDAMYWYRQDPGQGLRLIYYSQIVNDFQKGDIAEGYSVSREKKESFPLTVTSAQKNPTAFYLCASSADRRGYLGSLEAFFGQGTRLTVV.

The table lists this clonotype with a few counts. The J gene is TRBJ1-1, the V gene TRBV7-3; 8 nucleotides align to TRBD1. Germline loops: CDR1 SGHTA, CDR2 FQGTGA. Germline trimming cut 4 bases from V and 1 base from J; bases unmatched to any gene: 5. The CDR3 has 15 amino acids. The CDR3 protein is CASSSTGGKNTEAFF. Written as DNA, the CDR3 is TGTGCCAGCAGCTCAACAGGGGGTAAGAACACTGAAGCTTTCTTT.

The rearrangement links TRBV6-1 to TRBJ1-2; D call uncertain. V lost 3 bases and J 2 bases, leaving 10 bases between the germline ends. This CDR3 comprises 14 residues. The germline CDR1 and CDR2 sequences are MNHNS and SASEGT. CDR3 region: CASSDTPRNYGYTF. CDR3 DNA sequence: TGTGCCAGCAGTGACACGCCACGGAACTATGGCTACACCTTC.

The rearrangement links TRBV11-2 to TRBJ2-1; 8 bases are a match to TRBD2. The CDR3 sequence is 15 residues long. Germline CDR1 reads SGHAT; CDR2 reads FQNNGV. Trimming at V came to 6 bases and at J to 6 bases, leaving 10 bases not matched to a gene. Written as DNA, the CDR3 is TGTGCCAGCAGTAGAGGAACTAGCGGAGCCAATGAGCAGTTCTTC. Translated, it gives CASSRGTSGANEQFF.

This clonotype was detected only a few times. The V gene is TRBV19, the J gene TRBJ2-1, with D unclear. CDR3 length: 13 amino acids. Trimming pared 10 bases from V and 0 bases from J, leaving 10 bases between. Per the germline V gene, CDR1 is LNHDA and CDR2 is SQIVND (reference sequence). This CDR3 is CATRRNSYNEQFF. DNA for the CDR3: TGTGCCACCCGACGAAACTCCTACAATGAGCAGTTCTTC.

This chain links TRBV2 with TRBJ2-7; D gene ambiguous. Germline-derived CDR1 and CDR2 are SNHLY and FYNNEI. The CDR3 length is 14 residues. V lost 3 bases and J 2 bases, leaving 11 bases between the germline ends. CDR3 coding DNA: TGTGCCAGCAGTGAGTCGCAGATTACCTACGAGCAGTACTTC. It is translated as CASSESQITYEQYF.

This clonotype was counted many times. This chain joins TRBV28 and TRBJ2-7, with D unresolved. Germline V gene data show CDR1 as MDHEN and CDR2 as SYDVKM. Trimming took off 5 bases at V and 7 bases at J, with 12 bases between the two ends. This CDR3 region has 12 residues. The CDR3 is CASSPRSGEQYF. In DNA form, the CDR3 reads TGTGCCAGCAGTCCGCGGTCTGGGGAGCAGTACTTC.

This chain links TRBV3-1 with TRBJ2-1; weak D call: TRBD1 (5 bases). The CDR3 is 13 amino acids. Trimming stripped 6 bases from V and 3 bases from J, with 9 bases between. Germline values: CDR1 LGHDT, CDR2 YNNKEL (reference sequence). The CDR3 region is CASRAGIYNEQFF. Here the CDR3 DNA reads TGTGCCAGCAGGGCAGGGATCTACAATGAGCAGTTCTTC.